Sequencing of this T cell receptor beta chain was carried out in a study of glioma-infiltrating T cells. Germline V gene data show CDR1 as MNHEY and CDR2 as SMNVEV (reference sequence). This CDR3 region has 16 residues. The V gene end was trimmed by 9 bases and the J gene end by 1 base; junction bases not matched to a gene: 13. Concerning this clonotype: A read error may explain this, as a much larger clone is one base away.

Using RNA template, CDR3s of TCR alpha and beta were amplified with iRepertoire arm-PCR. TCRdb used MiXCR to reprocess the multiplex PCR reads, holding one entry per CDR3 protein. The sample shows fewer than 500,000 distinct CDR3 sequences, roughly 41% of them seen only once. V and J are TRBV27 and TRBJ2-7; TRBD2 matches 9 bases. Sequenced: glioma tissue, nonneoplastic brain tissue, or PBMCs (not recorded which). The origin of this receptor is a human donor with low-grade glioma or glioblastoma, undergoing nonglioma brain surgery, or in good health (not recorded which). CDR3 residues: CARYSLGSGSSYEQYF. The CDR3, as DNA: TGTGCCAGATACTCCCTTGGTAGCGGGAGTTCCTACGAGCAGTACTTC.